A single sample is the source of the 25 T cell receptor beta chains below, sequenced in a study of human T cells and chemical hapten exposure. Specified time point: patch test 2, 6 weeks after DPC sensitization. Sample treatment: therapeutic diphenylcyclopropenone sensitization with weekly scalp DPC. Via MiXCR, TCRdb re-called the RACE reads, giving one row per CDR3 protein. The sample yields a few hundred thousand distinct CDR3 sequences, over 6% seen once. The source was whole blood, collected in connection with sensitization to the hapten diphenylcyclopropenone (DPC). Every receptor here comes from a woman aged 18-29 years with alopecia areata. Some clones in this sample may be carry-over from other donors' samples.

This clonotype was counted many times. The chain employs TRBV5-1 and TRBJ1-4; D gene unclear. Trimming pared 1 base from V and 8 bases from J, leaving 12 bases between. Germline assignment: CDR1 SGHRS and CDR2 YFSETQ. This CDR3 is built from 14 residues. CDR3 sequence reads: CASSLTAGREKLFF. The CDR3 bases are TGCGCCAGCAGCTTGACGGCGGGCCGGGAAAAACTGTTTTTT.

This clonotype was seen many times. The chain joins TRBV10-3 to TRBJ2-3; D gene unclear. V was pared by 2 bases and J by 7 bases, with 13 bases between. The CDR3 sequence is 14 residues long. Per the germline V gene, CDR1 is ENHRY and CDR2 is SYGVKD. CDR3 sequence reads: CAISEGARIHTQYF. CDR3 bases: TGTGCCATCAGTGAGGGAGCCCGCATCCATACGCAGTATTTT.

This clonotype was picked up many times. The rearrangement uses TRBV27 and TRBJ2-7; perhaps TRBD1 as D (6 bases). Germline lookup yields CDR1 MNHEY and CDR2 SMNVEV (reference sequence). The CDR3 loop spans 16 amino acids. Trimming cost V 10 bases and J 1 base, with 23 bases left between them. DNA for the CDR3: TGTGCCACCACTCGACTGCCTTTGGACAGTTCCTACGAGCAGTACTTC. Its translation: CATTRLPLDSSYEQYF.

The chain joins TRBV20-1 to TRBJ2-3; D unclear. Trimming left V 2 bases short and J 6 bases short, with 6 bases between. This CDR3 region has 11 residues. Germline V gene sequence: CDR1 DFQATT, CDR2 SNEGSKA (reference sequence). CDR3 region: CSARIWDTQYF. CDR3 nucleotide sequence: TGCAGTGCTAGAATTTGGGATACGCAGTATTTT.

This clonotype was counted at least ten times. The gene calls are TRBV3-1 and TRBJ1-5, with no clear D. Trimming left V 4 bases short and J 3 bases short, with 10 bases between. This CDR3 region has 14 residues. Germline-derived CDR1 and CDR2 are LGHDT and YNNKEL (reference sequence). The CDR3 loop reads CASSPINSNQPQHF. CDR3 nucleotide sequence: TGTGCCAGCAGCCCTATTAACTCCAATCAGCCCCAGCATTTT.

V is TRBV4-3 and J is TRBJ1-5; tentative D call: TRBD1 (5 bases). Per the germline V gene, CDR1 is LGHNA and CDR2 is YSLEER. This CDR3 is 14 amino acids long. V was shortened by 0 bases and J by 5 bases, with 8 bases between the two germline ends. The CDR3 sequence: CASSQDPGYQPQHF. CDR3 DNA: TGCGCCAGCAGCCAAGATCCAGGGTATCAGCCCCAGCATTTT.

This clonotype was picked up a small number of times. The chain employs TRBV28 and TRBJ1-1; no definite D call. CDR1 is MDHEN and CDR2 is SYDVKM in the germline V gene. Trimming removed 3 bases at V and 1 base at J, with 12 bases between. This CDR3 has 15 residues. CDR3 loop: CASSFRGLENTEAFF. The DNA of the CDR3 is TGTGCCAGCAGTTTCCGGGGATTAGAGAACACTGAAGCTTTCTTT.

The genes are TRBV12-3 or TRBV12-4 and TRBJ2-3, with a possible D match to TRBD2 (7 bases). The CDR3 is made up of 14 amino acids. Trimming shortened V by 5 bases and J by 2 bases, and 11 bases separated the two germline ends. CDR3: CASSARGATDTQYF. The CDR3 bases are TGTGCCAGCAGTGCCCGGGGGGCCACAGATACGCAGTATTTT.

This clonotype was recorded many times. The rearrangement uses TRBV6-5 and TRBJ1-2; D unclear. CDR1 is MNHEY, CDR2 SVGAGI, per germline. This CDR3 spans 14 amino acids. The V and J ends lost 0 bases and 1 base respectively, with 6 bases between them. Here the CDR3 reads CASSYSSYNYGYTF. The CDR3 DNA reads TGTGCCAGCAGTTACTCGTCCTATAACTATGGCTACACCTTC.

In DNA, the CDR3 is TGTGCCAGCAGCTCCCAGGACTACTACGAGCAGTACTTC. Its protein is CASSSQDYYEQYF. The V and J genes are TRBV7-2 and TRBJ2-7, with D possibly being TRBD2 (6 bases). Deletions cut 4 bases from V and 3 bases from J, with 10 bases between. Germline CDR1 is SGHTA and CDR2 is FQGNSA. CDR3 length: 13 residues.

This rearrangement joins TRBV20-1 to TRBJ2-3; 9 positions match TRBD2. CDR3 length: 18 residues. CDR1 and CDR2 (germline): DFQATT, SNEGSKA (reference sequence). After removal of 0 bases from V and 1 base from J, the junction contained 11 bases not matched to a gene. CDR3 nucleotide sequence: TGCAGTGCTAGAGATCCCAGCGGGGGGACCTCTGGCACAGATACGCAGTATTTT. This encodes CSARDPSGGTSGTDTQYF.

J is TRBJ1-1 and V is TRBV18; tentatively, D is TRBD1 (5 bases). CDR1 and CDR2 (germline): KGHSH, LQKENI. The CDR3 runs 14 residues. The V gene lost 3 bases and the J gene lost 4 bases, with 12 bases spanning the gap. The CDR3 DNA reads TGTGCCAGCTCACCGAGGCAGGGTAGCACTGAAGCTTTCTTT. Its protein product is CASSPRQGSTEAFF.

This clonotype was detected many times. The V gene is TRBV6-6, the J gene TRBJ1-1; a possible D gene is TRBD1 (5 bases). Germline CDR1 and CDR2: MNHNY and SVGAGI (reference sequence). The CDR3 length is 14 residues. Between the trimmed V and J ends, which lost 4 bases and 4 bases, there was a span of 13 bases. For the CDR3, the DNA is TGTGCCAGCAGTTCAGGGTTTGGGACCACTGAAGCTTTCTTT. Its protein product is CASSSGFGTTEAFF.

This clonotype was counted between two and nine times. The chain joins TRBV7-9 to TRBJ2-5; D not certain. The CDR3 has 12 residues. Looked up from germline, CDR1 is SEHNR and CDR2 is FQNEAQ (reference sequence). V lost 5 bases to trimming and J lost 0 bases, with 4 bases between them. CDR3 DNA sequence: TGTGCCAGCAGCAAAGACCAAGAGACCCAGTACTTC. Residues: CASSKDQETQYF.

This clonotype turned up a few times. The chain is built from TRBV4-3 and TRBJ1-5, with TRBD1 identical over 8 bases. In germline, CDR1 is LGHNA, CDR2 YSLEER. The ends lost 0 bases at V and 4 bases at J; junction bases unmatched: 8. This CDR3 spans 17 amino acids. CDR3 coding DNA: TGCGCCAGCAGCCAAGATCTGGCAGGGGGCTTGAATCAGCCCCAGCATTTT. Protein sequence: CASSQDLAGGLNQPQHF.

This clonotype has a count of ten or more. The chain joins TRBV29-1 to TRBJ1-1; D uncertain. V dropped 3 bases and J dropped 1 base, with 6 bases sitting between them. CDR3 length: 12 amino acids. Germline CDR1 reads SQVTM; CDR2 reads ANQGSEA. The CDR3 coding sequence is TGCAGCGTTGACCATGGGAACACTGAAGCTTTCTTT. Protein sequence: CSVDHGNTEAFF.

The rearrangement uses TRBV9 and TRBJ1-3; D gene ambiguous. The CDR3 sequence is 13 residues long. Germline V gene sequence: CDR1 SGDLS, CDR2 YYNGEE. V lost 3 bases and J lost 0, with 4 bases in between. CDR3 DNA: TGTGCCAGCAGCGCCTTCTCTGGAAACACCATATATTTT. Its protein product is CASSAFSGNTIYF.

In this sample, this clonotype turned up a few times. V is TRBV7-6 and J is TRBJ2-2, with 11 bases aligning to TRBD2. The CDR3 totals 19 residues. Germline trimming cut 7 bases from V and 2 bases from J; bases unmatched to any gene: 15. Looked up from germline, CDR1 is SGHVS and CDR2 is FNYEAQ. CDR3 bases: TGTGCCAGCACCCTTAGTGGTTACGGGACTAGCGGTAACACCGGGGAGCTGTTTTTT. It yields the protein CASTLSGYGTSGNTGELFF. The whole variable domain, remainder taken from reference TRBV7-6 and TRBJ2-2, is GAGVSQSPRYKVTKRGQDVALRCDPISGHVSLYWYRQALGQGPEFLTYFNYEAQQDKSGLPNDRFSAERPEGSISTLTIQRTEQRDSAMYRCASTLSGYGTSGNTGELFFGEGSRLTVL.

This clonotype was counted many times. This rearrangement joins TRBV24-1 to TRBJ2-1, with no clear D. The V end lost 5 bases, the J end lost 1 base, and 8 bases lay between the germline ends. The CDR3 is 14 amino acids. Germline loops: CDR1 KGHDR, CDR2 SFDVKD. The DNA for the CDR3 is TGTGCCACCAGTGCCGGCAGTTCCTACAATGAGCAGTTCTTC. It specifies CATSAGSSYNEQFF.

This clonotype was seen repeatedly, ten times or more. The V and J genes are TRBV6-5 and TRBJ1-4; D not certain. Germline loops: CDR1 MNHEY, CDR2 SVGAGI. This CDR3 has 16 amino acids. V gave up 3 bases and J gave up 0 bases, with 11 bases separating them. This CDR3 reads CASSYAIDATNEKLFF. The CDR3 DNA sequence: TGTGCCAGCAGTTATGCTATAGATGCAACTAATGAAAAACTGTTTTTT.

Comment on this clonotype: At one of its ends the junction is not consistent with the germline gene, which may arise from a read error. The V call is TRBV3-1, the J call TRBJ1-2; 7 bases match TRBD1. Germline-derived CDR1 and CDR2 are LGHDT and YNNKEL (reference sequence). This CDR3 contains 15 residues. The CDR3 sequence: CASSQGPGGNYGYIF. The CDR3 DNA follows: TGTGCCAGCAGCCAAGGTCCAGGGGGGAACTATGGCTACATCTTC.

The rearrangement joins TRBV5-4 to TRBJ2-5, with D possibly matching TRBD1 (6 bases). With 4 bases removed from V and 3 bases from J, the gap between germline ends came to 10 bases. In germline, CDR1 is SGHNT, CDR2 YYREEE (reference sequence). CDR3 length equals 13 residues. In DNA, the CDR3 is TGTGCCAGCAGCCCTGGGACAAAAGAGACCCAGTACTTC. Amino acids: CASSPGTKETQYF.

This clonotype was seen a handful of times. This chain joins TRBV6-2 or TRBV6-3 and TRBJ2-2; D call uncertain. This CDR3 contains 13 residues. Germline V gene lookup returns CDR1 MNHEY and CDR2 SVGEGT. The V end was cut by 8 bases, the J end by 5 bases, with 12 bases between. As DNA, the CDR3 is TGTGCCAGCGGGCGGAGCGAGACCGGGGAGCTGTTTTTT. Translation gives CASGRSETGELFF.

This clonotype has more than one count but fewer than ten. The V and J genes are TRBV12-5 and TRBJ1-1; D possibly corresponds to TRBD1 (5 bases). Germline values: CDR1 LGHNT, CDR2 FRNRAP. This CDR3 is 16 amino acids long. Between the trimmed V and J ends, which lost 1 base and 0 bases, there was a span of 12 bases. CDR3 protein: CASGLGGWGMNTEAFF. The CDR3 DNA is TGTGCTAGTGGTTTGGGAGGTTGGGGGATGAACACTGAAGCTTTCTTT.

The V gene is TRBV27, the J gene TRBJ2-5, with 7 positions matching TRBD1. CDR3 length: 15 amino acids. V lost 4 bases to trimming and J lost 3 bases; unmatched junction nucleotides: 8. In germline, CDR1 is MNHEY, CDR2 SMNVEV (reference sequence). The CDR3 loop reads CASSSGRTGKETQYF. The CDR3 nucleotides read TGTGCCAGCAGTTCCGGCCGGACAGGAAAAGAGACCCAGTACTTC.